The 20 T cell receptor beta chains below all came from one sample that was sequenced in a study of blood T cell repertoires in COVID-19. Profiled with immunoSEQ multiplex PCR; TCRdb holds only in-frame clones, not every one. The sample holds roughly 180,000 clones, around 90% seen once. Sequenced material: PBMCs or T cells enriched from blood (not recorded which). The receptors were gathered from a woman in her thirties who had recovered from COVID-19.

The chain is built from TRBV6-2 or TRBV6-3 and TRBJ2-7; no clear D. Germline V gene lookup returns CDR1 MNHEY and CDR2 SVGEGT. CDR3 length: 12 amino acids. The ends were cut back, 4 bases at V and 0 bases at J, with 4 bases in the middle. In DNA, the CDR3 is TGTGCCAGCAGTTTTAGCTCCTACGAGCAGTACTTC. As protein: CASSFSSYEQYF.

This chain's CDR3 is CASSLGPQGAGTEAFF. Written as DNA, the CDR3 is TGCGCCAGCAGCTTGGGACCCCAGGGGGCGGGCACTGAAGCTTTCTTT. This chain connects TRBV5-1 to TRBJ1-1; TRBD1 agrees at 8 bases. CDR1 and CDR2 from the germline V gene are SGHRS and YFSETQ. CDR3 size: 16 residues. Trimming cost V 0 bases and J 4 bases; bases outside gene matches: 8.

The genes are TRBV13 and TRBJ1-6; the D gene is possibly TRBD1 (5 bases). CDR3 length: 16 residues. V was trimmed by 5 bases and J by 4 bases, leaving 15 bases between them. Germline CDR1 is PRHDT and CDR2 is FYEKMQ (reference sequence). CDR3 DNA sequence: TGTGCCAGCAGCGGCCGCCAGGGTGGGTATAATTCACCCCTCCACTTT. It translates to CASSGRQGGYNSPLHF. Full variable domain (remainder filled in from reference TRBV13 and TRBJ1-6): AAGVIQSPRHLIKEKRETATLKCYPIPRHDTVYWYQQGPGQDPQFLISFYEKMQSDKGSIPDRFSAQQFSDYHSELNMSSLELGDSALYFCASSGRQGGYNSPLHFGNGTRLTVT.

This chain connects TRBV7-2 to TRBJ2-7, with 9 bases that match TRBD2. Germline loops: CDR1 SGHTA, CDR2 FQGNSA. The CDR3 has 14 amino acids. V lost 5 bases, J lost 5 bases, and 7 bases stayed unmatched. The CDR3 DNA follows: TGTGCCAGCAGCCCCGGACTAGCGAGGCACGAGCAGTACTTC. It yields the protein CASSPGLARHEQYF.

This chain links TRBV2 with TRBJ1-6; 8 nucleotides align to TRBD1. V was clipped by 7 bases and J by 8 bases; unmatched bases: 10. Germline CDR1 reads SNHLY; CDR2 reads FYNNEI. There are 15 residues in the CDR3. CDR3 sequence: CASIRAGTGDSPLHF. In DNA form, the CDR3 reads TGTGCCAGCATTCGAGCCGGGACAGGAGATTCACCCCTCCACTTT. Based on the CDR3 plus reference TRBV2 and TRBJ1-6, the full variable domain is EPEVTQTPSHQVTQMGQEVILRCVPISNHLYFYWYRQILGQKVEFLVSFYNNEISEKSEIFDDQFSVERPDGSNFTLKIRSTKLEDSAMYFCASIRAGTGDSPLHFGNGTRLTVT.

The J gene is TRBJ1-1, the V gene TRBV2; no clear D. The V end lost 3 bases, the J end lost 0 bases, and 8 bases lay between the germline ends. The CDR3 covers 14 residues. The germline gives CDR1 SNHLY, CDR2 FYNNEI. The CDR3 DNA reads as TGTGCCAGCAGTGAGGGCAAATTGAACACTGAAGCTTTCTTT. The encoded protein is CASSEGKLNTEAFF.

The rearrangement joins TRBV9 to TRBJ2-1; 10 positions agree with TRBD2. Looked up from germline, CDR1 is SGDLS and CDR2 is YYNGEE. This CDR3 has 16 residues. V lost 0 bases and J lost 4; bases outside the gene matches: 4. In DNA, the CDR3 is TGTGCCAGCAGCGTAGTCAGCGGGAGGGCGTACAATGAGCAGTTCTTC. Translation gives CASSVVSGRAYNEQFF.

As DNA, the CDR3 is TGTGCCAGCAGAGTGAGGGGGCGCACTGAAGCTTTCTTT. Translating gives CASRVRGRTEAFF. J is TRBJ1-1 and V is TRBV2; 7 bases are shared with TRBD1. Germline V lookup: CDR1 SNHLY, CDR2 FYNNEI. After removal of 6 bases from V and 4 bases from J, the junction contained 5 bases not matched to a gene. The CDR3 has 13 amino acids.

CDR3 DNA sequence: TGTGCCAGCAGCTTAGCGTCGGGTAACACTGAAGCTTTCTTT. Amino acids: CASSLASGNTEAFF. This chain uses TRBV7-2 with TRBJ1-1; no firm D call. CDR3 length: 14 amino acids. Germline V gene sequence: CDR1 SGHTA, CDR2 FQGNSA. Trimming pared 0 bases from V and 2 bases from J, leaving 7 bases between.

The chain employs TRBV18 and TRBJ2-7; D unclear. CDR1 is KGHSH, CDR2 LQKENI, per germline. The V end was cut by 0 bases, the J end by 3 bases, with 12 bases between. The CDR3 is 15 residues long. The CDR3 is CASSPPGPPNYEQYF. For the CDR3, the DNA is TGTGCCAGCTCACCACCGGGCCCGCCCAACTACGAGCAGTACTTC.

The chain couples TRBV4-3 to TRBJ1-2, with 8 bases lining up with TRBD1. The CDR3 sequence is 15 residues long. V was pared by 0 bases and J by 4 bases, with 4 bases of the junction left unmatched. CDR1 and CDR2 (germline): LGHNA, YSLEER. In DNA form, the CDR3 reads TGCGCCAGCAGCCAAGATAGGACAGGGACCTATGGCTACACCTTC. Residues: CASSQDRTGTYGYTF.

This chain links TRBV19 with TRBJ1-3, with D maybe TRBD1 (6 bases). This CDR3 has 16 residues. Germline CDR1 LNHDA, CDR2 SQIVND (reference sequence). Trimming left V 5 bases short and J 0 bases short, with 14 bases between. The CDR3 DNA reads TGTGCCAGTAGTCCGCGACAGGCTAACTCTGGAAACACCATATATTTT. Its protein is CASSPRQANSGNTIYF.

This chain links TRBV14 with TRBJ2-6, with 9 nucleotides matching TRBD1. J was trimmed by 3 bases and V by 3 bases; bases with no gene match: 6. This CDR3 region has 17 residues. The germline V gene has CDR1 SGHDN and CDR2 FVKESK. CDR3 in amino acids: CASSHRQGGFGANVLTF. The CDR3 nucleotides are TGTGCCAGCAGCCATCGACAGGGGGGCTTTGGGGCCAACGTCCTGACTTTC.

The chain couples TRBV27 to TRBJ2-7; D is unresolved. The CDR3 sequence is 13 residues long. Trimming took 5 bases from V and 0 from J, leaving 8 bases between them. Germline-derived CDR1 and CDR2 are MNHEY and SMNVEV (reference sequence). This CDR3 reads CASSLTVSYEQYF. DNA of the CDR3: TGTGCCAGCAGTCTTACTGTCTCCTACGAGCAGTACTTC.

A single count supports this clone. The chain links TRBV7-2 to TRBJ1-1, with TRBD1 as a possible D gene (5 bases). In germline, CDR1 is SGHTA, CDR2 FQGNSA. Trimming took off 0 bases at V and 8 bases at J, with 10 bases between the two ends. This CDR3 region has 13 residues. CDR3 in DNA: TGTGCCAGCAGCTTAGCGAGACGGACAGAAGCTTTCTTT. This codes for CASSLARRTEAFF.

This clone appeared a few times. The chain is built from TRBV11-2 and TRBJ2-7, with TRBD1 matching 8 bases. J was trimmed by 10 bases and V by 5 bases; bases with no gene match: 7. CDR1 and CDR2 (germline): SGHAT, FQNNGV. CDR3 length equals 12 residues. The chain's CDR3 is CASSPGQAAQYF. The CDR3 DNA is TGTGCCAGCAGCCCGGGACAGGCCGCTCAGTACTTC.

This chain connects TRBV11-3 to TRBJ2-3, with 12 bases that match TRBD2. The germline V gene encodes CDR1 SGHNT and CDR2 YENEEA. The J segment lost 3 bases and the V segment lost 1 base, leaving 2 bases of the junction unmatched. The CDR3 consists of 16 residues. The chain's CDR3 is CASSLGLAGETDTQYF. The CDR3, as DNA: TGTGCCAGCAGCTTAGGACTAGCGGGAGAGACAGATACGCAGTATTTT.

The chain links TRBV19 to TRBJ1-5; the D gene is possibly TRBD1 (6 bases). V shed 5 bases and J shed 7 bases, with 18 bases lying between them. Germline CDR1 is LNHDA and CDR2 is SQIVND (reference sequence). The CDR3 loop spans 15 amino acids. In DNA form, the CDR3 reads TGTGCCAGTAGTTATGGGGCAGGGGCCACCCAGCCCCAGCATTTT. Its translation is CASSYGAGATQPQHF.

The chain joins TRBV15 to TRBJ1-4; D is ambiguous. This CDR3 contains 17 residues. Germline CDR1 LNHNV, CDR2 YYDKDF (reference sequence). V shed 0 bases and J shed 0 bases, with 11 bases lying between them. CDR3 bases: TGTGCCACCAGCAGAGATCTAATGGGAGCAACTAATGAAAAACTGTTTTTT. This translates into CATSRDLMGATNEKLFF.

The chain is built from TRBV3-1 (or the pseudogene TRBV3-2) and TRBJ1-1, with TRBD1 identical over 9 bases. This CDR3 contains 14 residues. From germline, CDR1 is LGHDT and CDR2 YNNKEL (reference sequence). The ends lost 3 bases at V and 6 bases at J; junction bases unmatched: 5. The CDR3 coding sequence is TGTGCCAGCAGCCAGGGACAGGGTGTCGCTGAAGCTTTCTTT. This sequence encodes CASSQGQGVAEAFF.